The 14 T cell receptor beta chains listed next were all sequenced from one sample in a study of blood T cell repertoires in COVID-19. The protocol was immunoSEQ multiplex PCR, while the TCRdb copy is restricted to in-frame clones and leaves out a portion. The table has tens of thousands of clones, 90% seen once. Material for sequencing was peripheral blood. The receptors derive from a human donor with active COVID-19. The donor label of this sample is uncertain.

The CDR3 DNA follows: TGTGCCAGCAATCTGGCACAGGGGAGGACCGGGGAGCTGTTTTTT. Its translation is CASNLAQGRTGELFF. V usage is TRBV6-6 and J usage is TRBJ2-2; tentative D call: TRBD1 (7 bases). V shed 7 bases and J shed 5 bases, with 17 bases lying between them. Germline CDR1 and CDR2: MNHNY and SVGAGI (reference sequence). This CDR3 contains 15 residues.

The chain employs TRBV7-6 and TRBJ2-7, with D perhaps matching TRBD2 (6 bases). V shed 2 bases and J shed 3 bases, with 17 bases lying between them. Germline CDR1 reads SGHVS; CDR2 reads FNYEAQ. CDR3 length equals 16 residues. The CDR3 region is CASSLQSGGIYYEQYF. CDR3 DNA: TGTGCCAGCAGCTTACAATCTGGGGGGATATACTACGAGCAGTACTTC.

The chain has TRBV15 and TRBJ2-2; TRBD2 matches 10 bases. CDR1 is LNHNV, CDR2 YYDKDF, per germline (reference sequence). The CDR3 runs 17 residues. J was trimmed by 4 bases and V by 3 bases; bases with no gene match: 8. CDR3 in amino acids: CATSSLAGAGSTGELFF. The CDR3 nucleotides are TGTGCCACCAGCAGCCTAGCGGGAGCGGGTAGCACCGGGGAGCTGTTTTTT. Supplemented by reference TRBV15 and TRBJ2-2, the full variable domain reads DAMVIQNPRYQVTQFGKPVTLSCSQTLNHNVMYWYQQKSSQAPKLLFHYYDKDFNNEADTPDNFQSRRPNTSFCFLDIRSPGLGDTAMYLCATSSLAGAGSTGELFFGEGSRLTVL.

V usage is TRBV6-1 and J usage is TRBJ2-7, with 9 bases that match TRBD1. The CDR3 has 17 residues. V lost 2 bases and J lost 5; bases outside the gene matches: 13. Germline assignment: CDR1 MNHNS and CDR2 SASEGT. The CDR3 loop reads CASSERYRTGASHEQYV. CDR3 DNA: TGTGCCAGCAGTGAAAGGTACCGGACAGGGGCGTCCCACGAGCAGTACGTC.

The chain recombines TRBV7-2 with TRBJ2-1; 9 bases are shared with TRBD1. The germline V gene has CDR1 SGHTA and CDR2 FQGNSA. V gave up 7 bases and J gave up 7 bases; unmatched junction bases: 11. This CDR3 has 15 amino acids. The CDR3 spells CASISSRDRVNEQFF. The CDR3 nucleotides read TGTGCCAGCATCTCAAGCCGGGACAGGGTAAATGAGCAGTTCTTC. The full variable domain, in which reference TRBV7-2 and TRBJ2-1 provide the parts outside the CDR3, is GAGVSQSPSNKVTEKGKDVELRCDPISGHTALYWYRQSLGQGLEFLIYFQGNSAPDKSGLPSDRFSAERTGGSVSTLTIQRTQQEDSAVYLCASISSRDRVNEQFFGPGTRLTVL.

This chain uses TRBV11-3 with TRBJ2-2; no clear D gene. The germline V and J ends were trimmed by 5 bases and 4 bases, with 8 bases remaining between them. Germline CDR1 SGHNT, CDR2 YENEEA. The CDR3 covers 13 residues. CDR3 sequence: CASSPGGTGELFF. The CDR3 nucleotides read TGTGCCAGCAGCCCAGGTGGCACCGGGGAGCTGTTTTTT.

The genes are TRBV12-3 or TRBV12-4 and TRBJ1-2; 7 bases align to TRBD1. The CDR3 extends over 13 amino acids. Unmatched junction bases numbered 9, after V lost 6 bases and J lost 8 bases. The CDR3 DNA reads as TGTGCCAGCAGCTCCGACAGGGCAGAGGGCTACACCTTC. Translating gives CASSSDRAEGYTF.

V and J are TRBV5-1 and TRBJ1-4; D remains unclear. Germline CDR1 reads SGHRS; CDR2 reads YFSETQ. This CDR3 has 13 residues. Trimming left V 0 bases short and J 8 bases short, with 8 bases between. The CDR3 loop reads CASSLVAREKLFF. The CDR3 DNA reads as TGCGCCAGCAGCTTGGTAGCGAGAGAAAAACTGTTTTTT.

This chain uses TRBV27 with TRBJ2-2; 7 nucleotides line up with TRBD1. V lost 7 bases, J lost 1 base, and 6 bases stayed unmatched. Germline assignment: CDR1 MNHEY and CDR2 SMNVEV (reference sequence). The CDR3 spans 15 residues. The CDR3 sequence: CASTSGQQNTGELFF. The CDR3 DNA reads as TGTGCCAGCACGTCGGGACAGCAGAACACCGGGGAGCTGTTTTTT.

The genes are TRBV7-9 and TRBJ1-3; the D is unclear. Germline CDR1 and CDR2: SEHNR and FQNEAQ (reference sequence). This CDR3 region has 14 residues. Trimming took off 5 bases at V and 4 bases at J, with 12 bases between the two ends. The CDR3 spells CASSLGGGGNTIYF. The CDR3 region has the DNA TGTGCCAGCAGCCTAGGAGGTGGCGGAAACACCATATATTTT. The entire variable domain, with the rest obtained from reference TRBV7-9 and TRBJ1-3, is as follows: DTGVSQNPRHKITKRGQNVTFRCDPISEHNRLYWYRQTLGQGPEFLTYFQNEAQLEKSRLLSDRFSAERPKGSFSTLEIQRTEQGDSAMYLCASSLGGGGNTIYFGEGSWLTVV.

The rearrangement links TRBV19 to TRBJ2-1; 12 bases map to TRBD2. Germline V CDR1 and CDR2: LNHDA, SQIVND (reference sequence). V was clipped by 4 bases and J by 4 bases; unmatched bases: 8. The CDR3 runs 17 residues. This chain's CDR3 is CASSTRTSGNKYNEQFF. The CDR3 region has the DNA TGTGCCAGTAGTACCCGGACTAGCGGGAATAAATACAATGAGCAGTTCTTC.

This clone was detected only once. This CDR3 is CASSPFPNEKLFF. The DNA for the CDR3 is TGTGCCAGCTCACCCTTCCCTAATGAAAAACTGTTTTTT. The genes are TRBV18 and TRBJ1-4; D is ambiguous. The CDR3 length is 13 residues. The V gene's germline CDR1 is KGHSH and CDR2 LQKENI. V lost 3 bases to trimming and J lost 3 bases, with 5 bases between them.

This clone was detected once. This chain connects TRBV24-1 to TRBJ2-7, with D possibly being TRBD1 (5 bases). Trimming removed 4 bases from V and 2 bases from J, with 8 bases in between. Looked up from germline, CDR1 is KGHDR and CDR2 is SFDVKD. CDR3 length equals 13 residues. The DNA for the CDR3 is TGTGCCACCAGTGACGACAGCCCCTACGAGCAGTACGTC. It encodes CATSDDSPYEQYV.

In its sample, this clone was seen once. The chain employs TRBV6-5 and TRBJ1-1; D call uncertain. The V gene's germline CDR1 is MNHEY and CDR2 SVGAGI. Trimming took 4 bases from V and 5 from J, leaving 11 bases between them. The CDR3 is 13 amino acids. CDR3 sequence: CASSSPRETEAFF. The CDR3 DNA is TGTGCCAGCAGTTCACCCCGGGAGACTGAAGCTTTCTTT.